The table lists the clone carrying this TCR beta chain with a few counts. The CDR3 sequence is 13 residues long. CDR1 and CDR2 from the germline V gene are LGHDT and YNNKEL (reference sequence). Trimming removed 4 bases from V and 8 bases from J; junction bases left unmatched: 7. The data were produced by immunoSEQ multiplex PCR, yet TCRdb's version contains in-frame clones alone and is incomplete. Of hundreds of thousands of clones listed, 83% are singletons. The data were taken from a study of blood T cell repertoires in COVID-19. Study as a whole: The United States, Italy and Spain supplied acute and convalescent COVID-19 samples. From T cells, B-cell-depleted T cells, or PBMCs came the material, which was cDNA or gDNA.

This chain links TRBV3-1 (or the pseudogene TRBV3-2) with TRBJ1-1; 7 positions match TRBD1. The sequence came from a woman aged 35 to 49 who had been exposed to COVID-19. What was sequenced was PBMCs or T cells enriched from blood (not recorded which). CDR3 nucleotide sequence: TGTGCCAGCAGCCCAGGGGACAGCATGGAAGCTTTCTTT. Residues: CASSPGDSMEAFF.